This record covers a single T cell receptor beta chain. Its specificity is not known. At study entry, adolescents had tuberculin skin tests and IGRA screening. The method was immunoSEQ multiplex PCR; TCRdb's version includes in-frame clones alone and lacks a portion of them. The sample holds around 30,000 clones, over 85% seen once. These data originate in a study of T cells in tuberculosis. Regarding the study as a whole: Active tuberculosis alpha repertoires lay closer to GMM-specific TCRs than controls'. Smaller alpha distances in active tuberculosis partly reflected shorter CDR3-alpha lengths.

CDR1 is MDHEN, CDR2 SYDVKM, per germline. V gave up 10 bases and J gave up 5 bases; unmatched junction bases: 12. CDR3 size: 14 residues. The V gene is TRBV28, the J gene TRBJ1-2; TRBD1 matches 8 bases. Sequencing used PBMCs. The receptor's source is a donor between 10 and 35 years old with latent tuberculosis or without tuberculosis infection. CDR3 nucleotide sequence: TGTGCCACCAATAAACAGGGGGTAGATTATGGCTACACCTTC. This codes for CATNKQGVDYGYTF.